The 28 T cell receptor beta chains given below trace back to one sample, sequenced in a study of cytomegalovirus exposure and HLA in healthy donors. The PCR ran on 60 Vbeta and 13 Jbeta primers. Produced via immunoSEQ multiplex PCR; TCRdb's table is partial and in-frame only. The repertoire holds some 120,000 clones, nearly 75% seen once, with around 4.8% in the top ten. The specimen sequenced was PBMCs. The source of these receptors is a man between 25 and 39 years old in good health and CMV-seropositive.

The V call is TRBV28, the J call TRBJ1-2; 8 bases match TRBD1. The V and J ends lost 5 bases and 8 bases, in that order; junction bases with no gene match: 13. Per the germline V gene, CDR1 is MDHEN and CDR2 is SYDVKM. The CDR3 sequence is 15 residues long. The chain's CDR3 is CASSPLGTGGRGYTF. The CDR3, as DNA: TGTGCCAGCAGTCCCCTCGGGACAGGTGGAAGAGGCTACACCTTC.

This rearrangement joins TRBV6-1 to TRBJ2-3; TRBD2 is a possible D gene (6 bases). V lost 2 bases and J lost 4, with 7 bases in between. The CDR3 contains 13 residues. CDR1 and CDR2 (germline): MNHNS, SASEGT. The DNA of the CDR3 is TGTGCCAGCAGTGAAATAGCGGCAGATACGCAGTATTTT. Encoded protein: CASSEIAADTQYF.

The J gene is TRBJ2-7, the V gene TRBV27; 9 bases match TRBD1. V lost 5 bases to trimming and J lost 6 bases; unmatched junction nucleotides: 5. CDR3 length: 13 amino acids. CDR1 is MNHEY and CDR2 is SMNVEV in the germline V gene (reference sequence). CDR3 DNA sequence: TGTGCCAGCAGTCCAACGACAGGGGGCGAGCAGTACTTC. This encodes CASSPTTGGEQYF.

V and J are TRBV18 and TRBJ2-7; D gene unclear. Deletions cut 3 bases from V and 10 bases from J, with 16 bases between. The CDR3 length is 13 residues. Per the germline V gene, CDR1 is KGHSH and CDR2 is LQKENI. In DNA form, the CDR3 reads TGTGCCAGCTCACCCGCTCCCGAGGCCCCTCAGTACTTC. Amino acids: CASSPAPEAPQYF. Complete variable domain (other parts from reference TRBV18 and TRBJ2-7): NAGVMQNPRHLVRRRGQEARLRCSPMKGHSHVYWYRQLPEEGLKFMVYLQKENIIDESGMPKERFSAEFPKEGPSILRIQQVVRGDSAAYFCASSPAPEAPQYFGPGTRLTVT.

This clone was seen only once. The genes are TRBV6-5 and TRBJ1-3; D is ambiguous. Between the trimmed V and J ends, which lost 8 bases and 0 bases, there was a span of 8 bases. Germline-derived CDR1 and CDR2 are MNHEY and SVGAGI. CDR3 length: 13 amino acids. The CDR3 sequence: CASGEVSGNTIYF. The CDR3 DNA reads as TGTGCCAGCGGAGAAGTCTCTGGAAACACCATATATTTT.

This chain's CDR3 is CASSLSGNTDTQYF. The CDR3 region has the DNA TGTGCCAGCAGTTTATCAGGAAACACAGATACGCAGTATTTT. J is TRBJ2-3 and V is TRBV28; D uncertain. The ends were cut back, 1 base at V and 2 bases at J, with 7 bases in the middle. The CDR3 length is 14 residues. Germline CDR1 MDHEN, CDR2 SYDVKM.

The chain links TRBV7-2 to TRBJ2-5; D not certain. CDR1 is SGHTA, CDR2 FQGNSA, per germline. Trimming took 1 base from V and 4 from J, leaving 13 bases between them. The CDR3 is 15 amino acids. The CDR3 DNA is TGTGCCAGCAGCTTAGGTGGCCGGGTCCCAGAGACCCAGTACTTC. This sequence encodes CASSLGGRVPETQYF.

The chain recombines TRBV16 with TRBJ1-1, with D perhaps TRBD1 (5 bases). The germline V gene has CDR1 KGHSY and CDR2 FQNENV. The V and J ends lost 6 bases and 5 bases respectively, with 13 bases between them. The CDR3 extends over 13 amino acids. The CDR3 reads CASSPWGRTEAFF. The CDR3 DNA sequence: TGTGCCAGCAGTCCCTGGGGGAGGACTGAAGCTTTCTTT.

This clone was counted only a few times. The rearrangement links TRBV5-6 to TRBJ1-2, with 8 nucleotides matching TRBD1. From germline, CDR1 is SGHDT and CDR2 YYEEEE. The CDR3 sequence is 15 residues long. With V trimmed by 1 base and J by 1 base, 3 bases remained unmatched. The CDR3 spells CASSLTGGDNYGYTF. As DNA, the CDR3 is TGTGCCAGCAGCTTGACAGGGGGAGATAACTATGGCTACACCTTC.

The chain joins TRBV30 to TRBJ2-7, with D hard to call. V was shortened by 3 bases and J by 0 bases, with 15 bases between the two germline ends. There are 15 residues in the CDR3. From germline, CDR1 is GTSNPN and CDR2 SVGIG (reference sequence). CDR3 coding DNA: TGTGCCTGGAGAGTTACTGGCGGTCCCTCCTACGAGCAGTACTTC. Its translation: CAWRVTGGPSYEQYF.

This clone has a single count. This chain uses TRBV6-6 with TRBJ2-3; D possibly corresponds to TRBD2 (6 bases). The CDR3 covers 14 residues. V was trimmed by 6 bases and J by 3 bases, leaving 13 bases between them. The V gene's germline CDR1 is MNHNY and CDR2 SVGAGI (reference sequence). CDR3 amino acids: CASSHGLRTDTQYF. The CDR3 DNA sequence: TGTGCCAGCAGCCACGGACTACGAACAGATACGCAGTATTTT.

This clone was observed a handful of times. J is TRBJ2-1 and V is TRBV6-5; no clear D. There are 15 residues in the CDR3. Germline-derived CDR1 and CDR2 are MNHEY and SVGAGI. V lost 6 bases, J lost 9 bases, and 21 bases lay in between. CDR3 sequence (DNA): TGTGCCAGCAGCCCGTCAACCATCTCATTGAGTGAGCAGTTCTTC. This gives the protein CASSPSTISLSEQFF.

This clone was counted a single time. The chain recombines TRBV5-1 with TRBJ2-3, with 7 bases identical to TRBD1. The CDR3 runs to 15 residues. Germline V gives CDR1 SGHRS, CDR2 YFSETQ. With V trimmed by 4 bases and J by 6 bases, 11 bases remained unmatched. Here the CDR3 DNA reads TGCGCCAGCAGCCGACTCGGGACAGTAATGGATACGCAGTATTTT. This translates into CASSRLGTVMDTQYF.

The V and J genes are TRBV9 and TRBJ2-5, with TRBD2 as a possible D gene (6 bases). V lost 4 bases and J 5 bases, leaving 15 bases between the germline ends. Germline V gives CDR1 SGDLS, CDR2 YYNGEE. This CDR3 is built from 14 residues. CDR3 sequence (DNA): TGTGCCAGCAGCCCCTATGCTAGCGTGGAGACCCAGTACTTC. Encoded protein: CASSPYASVETQYF.

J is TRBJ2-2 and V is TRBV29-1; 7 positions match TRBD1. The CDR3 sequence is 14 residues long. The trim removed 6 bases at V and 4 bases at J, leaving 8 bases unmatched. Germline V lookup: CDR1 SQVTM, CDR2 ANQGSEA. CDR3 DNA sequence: TGCAGCGTAGGTACCGGGACAGCCACCGGGGAGCTGTTTTTT. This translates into CSVGTGTATGELFF.

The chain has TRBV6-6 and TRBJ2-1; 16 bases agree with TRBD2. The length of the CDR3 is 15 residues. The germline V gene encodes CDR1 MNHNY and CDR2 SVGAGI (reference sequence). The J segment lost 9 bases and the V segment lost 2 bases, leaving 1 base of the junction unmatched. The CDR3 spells CASSYGTSGGGEQFF. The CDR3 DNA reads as TGTGCCAGCAGTTACGGGACTAGCGGGGGGGGTGAGCAGTTCTTC.

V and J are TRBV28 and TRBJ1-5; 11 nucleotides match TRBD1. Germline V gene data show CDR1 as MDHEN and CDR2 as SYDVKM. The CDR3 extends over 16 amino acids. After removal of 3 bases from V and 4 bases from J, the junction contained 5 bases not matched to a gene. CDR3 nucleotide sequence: TGTGCCAGCAGTTTGTGGGACAGGGGGTCAAATCAGCCCCAGCATTTT. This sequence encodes CASSLWDRGSNQPQHF.

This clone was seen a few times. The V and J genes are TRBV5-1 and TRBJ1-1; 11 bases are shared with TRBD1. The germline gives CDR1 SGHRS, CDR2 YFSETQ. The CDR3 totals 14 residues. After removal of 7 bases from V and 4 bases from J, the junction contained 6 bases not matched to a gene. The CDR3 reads CASRGQGAATEAFF. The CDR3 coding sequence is TGCGCCAGCCGTGGACAGGGGGCGGCCACTGAAGCTTTCTTT. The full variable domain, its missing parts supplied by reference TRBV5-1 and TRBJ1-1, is KAGVTQTPRYLIKTRGQQVTLSCSPISGHRSVSWYQQTPGQGLQFLFEYFSETQRNKGNFPGRFSGRQFSNSRSEMNVSTLELGDSALYLCASRGQGAATEAFFGQGTRLTVV.

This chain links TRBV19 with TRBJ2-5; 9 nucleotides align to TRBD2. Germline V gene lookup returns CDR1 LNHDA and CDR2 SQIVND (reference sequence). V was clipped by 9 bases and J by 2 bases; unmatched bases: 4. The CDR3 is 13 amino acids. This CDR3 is CARLTSGQETQYF. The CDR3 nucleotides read TGTGCCAGGTTAACTAGCGGGCAAGAGACCCAGTACTTC.

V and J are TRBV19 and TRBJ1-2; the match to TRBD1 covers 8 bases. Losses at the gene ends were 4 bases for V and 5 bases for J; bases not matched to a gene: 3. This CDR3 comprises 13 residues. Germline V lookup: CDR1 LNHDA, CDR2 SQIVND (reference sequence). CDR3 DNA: TGTGCCAGTAGTACGGACAGGGTGTATGGCTACACCTTC. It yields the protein CASSTDRVYGYTF. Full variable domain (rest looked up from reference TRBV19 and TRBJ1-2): DGGITQSPKYLFRKEGQNVTLSCEQNLNHDAMYWYRQDPGQGLRLIYYSQIVNDFQKGDIAEGYSVSREKKESFPLTVTSAQKNPTAFYLCASSTDRVYGYTFGSGTRLTVV.

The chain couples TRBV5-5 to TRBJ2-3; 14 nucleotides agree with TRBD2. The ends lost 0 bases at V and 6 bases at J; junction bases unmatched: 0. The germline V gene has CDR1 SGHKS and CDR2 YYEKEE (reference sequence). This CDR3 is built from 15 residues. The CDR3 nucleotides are TGTGCCAGCAGCTTGGGGACTAGCGGGGGGGATACGCAGTATTTT. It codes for CASSLGTSGGDTQYF.

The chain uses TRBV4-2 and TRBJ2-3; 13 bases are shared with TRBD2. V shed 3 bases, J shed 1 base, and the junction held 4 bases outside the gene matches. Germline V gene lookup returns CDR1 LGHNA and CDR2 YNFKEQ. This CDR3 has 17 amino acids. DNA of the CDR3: TGTGCCAGCAGCCATGGACTAGCGGGGGAAGGCACAGATACGCAGTATTTT. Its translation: CASSHGLAGEGTDTQYF.

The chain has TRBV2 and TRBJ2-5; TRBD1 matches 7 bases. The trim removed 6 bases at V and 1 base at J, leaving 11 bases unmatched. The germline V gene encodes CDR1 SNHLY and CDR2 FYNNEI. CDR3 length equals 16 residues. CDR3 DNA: TGTGCCAGCAGGAAGGGGGCAGGGGGTGGCCAAGAGACCCAGTACTTC. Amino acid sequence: CASRKGAGGGQETQYF.

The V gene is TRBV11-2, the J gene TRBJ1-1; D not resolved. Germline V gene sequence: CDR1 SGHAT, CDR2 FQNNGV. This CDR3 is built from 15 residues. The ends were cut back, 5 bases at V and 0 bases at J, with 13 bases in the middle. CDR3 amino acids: CASSPRREMNTEAFF. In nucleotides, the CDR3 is TGTGCCAGCAGCCCCCGACGGGAAATGAACACTGAAGCTTTCTTT.

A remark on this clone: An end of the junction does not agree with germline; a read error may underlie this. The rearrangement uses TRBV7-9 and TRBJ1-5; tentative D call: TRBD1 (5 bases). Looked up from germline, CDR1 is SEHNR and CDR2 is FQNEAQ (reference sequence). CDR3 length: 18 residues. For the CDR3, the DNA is TGTTCCAGCAGCCATGACCCTCAGAGATTGGGGCCTTCTCAGCCCCAGCATTTT. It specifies CSSSHDPQRLGPSQPQHF.

Here the CDR3 DNA reads TGTGCCAGCAGCTTAAGGGGAGGGACAGGGAGCTCCTACGAGCAGTACTTC. Residues: CASSLRGGTGSSYEQYF. The chain is built from TRBV11-2 and TRBJ2-7, with 9 positions matching TRBD1. The length of the CDR3 is 17 residues. The germline V gene encodes CDR1 SGHAT and CDR2 FQNNGV. Trimming cost V 2 bases and J 0 bases; bases outside gene matches: 8.

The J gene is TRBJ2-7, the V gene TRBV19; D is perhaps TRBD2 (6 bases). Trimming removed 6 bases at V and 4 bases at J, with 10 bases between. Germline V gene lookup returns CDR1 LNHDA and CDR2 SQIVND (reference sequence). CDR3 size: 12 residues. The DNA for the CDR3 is TGTGCCAGTAGCCCTGGGGGGTACGAGCAGTACTTC. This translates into CASSPGGYEQYF.

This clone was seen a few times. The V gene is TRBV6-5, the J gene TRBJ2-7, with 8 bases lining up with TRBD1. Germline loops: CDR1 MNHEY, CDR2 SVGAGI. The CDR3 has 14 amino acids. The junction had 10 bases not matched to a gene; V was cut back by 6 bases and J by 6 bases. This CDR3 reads CASRATRGHPEQYF. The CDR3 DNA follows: TGTGCCAGCAGAGCCACCAGGGGGCACCCCGAGCAGTACTTC.